Listed below are T cell receptor beta chains from one sample, sequenced in a study of blood T cells in healthy people across ages. MiXCR, applied by TCRdb to the 5' RACE reads, yields one record per CDR3 protein. The data contain about 800,000 distinct CDR3 sequences, 25% of them singletons. These same records also appear under a second study, on T cells of mothers and their children.

The specimen sequenced was blood. These TCRs come from a boy aged 5-17 years in good health. Each CDR3 is given with its conserved first and last residue. The order of the fields is clone size, J gene, CDR3 length, V gene, D gene, CDR3 DNA, CDR3 protein. D genes are given only for firm matches. Rows may omit the clone size; those that give it use once, few, many or a size class.

clone_size: -; j_call: TRBJ1-6; cdr3_length: 13; v_call: TRBV12-3/TRBV12-4; d_call: -; cdr3_nt: TGTGCCAGCAGTCTACAGGGTTATTCACCCCTCCACTTT; cdr3_aa: CASSLQGYSPLHF
clone_size: -; j_call: TRBJ1-1; cdr3_length: 15; v_call: TRBV4-3; d_call: -; cdr3_nt: TGCGCCAGCAGCCGAGGGGGGGGAATTGCAACTGAAGCTTTCTTT; cdr3_aa: CASSRGGGIATEAFF
clone_size: few; j_call: TRBJ2-2; cdr3_length: 16; v_call: TRBV7-6; d_call: -; cdr3_nt: TGTGCCAGCAGCACAGCAGTAGGCTTTAACACCGGGGAGCTGTTTTTT; cdr3_aa: CASSTAVGFNTGELFF
clone_size: -; j_call: TRBJ1-1; cdr3_length: 13; v_call: TRBV29-1; d_call: -; cdr3_nt: TGCAGCGTAAGCACAGGAGACAACACTGAAGCTTTCTTT; cdr3_aa: CSVSTGDNTEAFF
clone_size: -; j_call: TRBJ1-5; cdr3_length: 14; v_call: TRBV20-1; d_call: TRBD1; cdr3_nt: TGCAGTGCATATAAGGGGGCGCCGGGTCAGCCCCAGCATTTT; cdr3_aa: CSAYKGAPGQPQHF
clone_size: -; j_call: TRBJ2-3; cdr3_length: 19; v_call: TRBV24-1; d_call: TRBD2; cdr3_nt: TGTGCCACCAGTGATTTTTCCGGAATGGAGGGACTAAGCACAGATACGCAGTATTTT; cdr3_aa: CATSDFSGMEGLSTDTQYF
clone_size: -; j_call: TRBJ2-2; cdr3_length: 18; v_call: TRBV30; d_call: TRBD1; cdr3_nt: TGTGCCTGGAGGGCTACTCGGGACAGGATTACGAACACCGGGGAGCTGTTTTTT; cdr3_aa: CAWRATRDRITNTGELFF
clone_size: once; j_call: TRBJ2-4; cdr3_length: 16; v_call: TRBV28; d_call: -; cdr3_nt: TGTGCCAGCAGTTTGTGGCAGGGGGGGGCCAAAAACATTCAGTACTTC; cdr3_aa: CASSLWQGGAKNIQYF
clone_size: -; j_call: TRBJ2-1; cdr3_length: 16; v_call: TRBV7-9; d_call: TRBD2; cdr3_nt: TGTGCCAGCAGCTTAGCTCGGGGGGGCACCTACAATGAGCAGTTCTTC; cdr3_aa: CASSLARGGTYNEQFF
clone_size: few; j_call: TRBJ2-1; cdr3_length: 14; v_call: TRBV29-1; d_call: TRBD2; cdr3_nt: TGCAGCGTCCTAATCCCCGGGGGGGACAATGAGCAGTTCTTC; cdr3_aa: CSVLIPGGDNEQFF
clone_size: -; j_call: TRBJ1-6; cdr3_length: 15; v_call: TRBV5-6; d_call: TRBD1; cdr3_nt: TGTGCCAGCAGCTTAATGGACAGGGATAATTCACCCCTCCACTTT; cdr3_aa: CASSLMDRDNSPLHF
clone_size: -; j_call: TRBJ2-7; cdr3_length: 13; v_call: TRBV28; d_call: -; cdr3_nt: TGTGCCAGCGATTCTAGGAGAGCCTACGAGCAGTACTTC; cdr3_aa: CASDSRRAYEQYF